The sequence of this T cell receptor (beta chain) was determined in a study of blood T cell repertoires in COVID-19. At the level of the study: Samples of COVID-19 (acute and convalescent) were obtained from the United States, Italy and Spain. The analysed material was cDNA or gDNA that came from T cells, B-cell-depleted T cells, or PBMCs.

A single count supports this clone. Authors' methods: Reference gene primer amplification gave nucleated cell count estimates. This table comes from immunoSEQ multiplex PCR, and its TCRdb copy is limited to in-frame clones, with some not included. Clonal size and the V and J genes are those of that table, whereas D and trimming came from the DNA. Here the sample spans 280,000 or so clones, nearly 90% being singletons. There are 14 residues in the CDR3. Trimming at V came to 5 bases and at J to 0 bases, leaving 3 bases not matched to a gene. CDR1 is MNHEY, CDR2 SVGEGT, per germline. Input material: peripheral blood. The genes are TRBV6-2 or TRBV6-3 and TRBJ1-2, with 7 bases fitting TRBD1. The receptor was isolated from a young man with active or convalescent COVID-19. CDR3 DNA: TGTGCCAGCAGTCGTGGGACAGCTAACTATGGCTACACCTTC. Translating it yields CASSRGTANYGYTF.